This section outlines one TCR beta chain sequence together with its context. As yet, its antigen is unknown. Germline CDR1 reads SGHDN; CDR2 reads FVKESK. Trimming left V 4 bases short and J 5 bases short, with 17 bases between. The CDR3 runs 15 residues. This specimen belongs to a study of cytomegalovirus exposure and HLA in healthy donors. Study at large: Within an early data release were tens of millions of unique TCRs drawn from HLA-typed donors.

PCR involved 60 Vbeta and 13 Jbeta primers. Original processing methods: The count from a later analysis was about 80 million unique TCR beta chains, 9 million to 12 million of them shared. The data were produced by immunoSEQ multiplex PCR, yet TCRdb's version contains in-frame clones alone and is incomplete. From that table come the V and J calls and clone size; the DNA was used to work out D and trimming. The data hold 130,000 to 150,000 clones, with 74% observed a single time. General study points: A few of the chains that were CMV-associated were confirmed in vitro to be specific for CMV antigens.

Sequencing was performed on PBMCs. V and J are TRBV14 and TRBJ1-1, with a tentative D call TRBD1 (5 bases). This clonotype was sampled from a man younger than 35 in good health and CMV-seropositive. This chain's CDR3 is CASSPLFQGTTEAFF. The CDR3 coding sequence is TGTGCCAGCAGCCCCTTGTTCCAGGGTACGACTGAAGCTTTCTTT.